These 22 T cell receptor beta chains were all obtained from the same sample, sequenced in a study of technical replicates of blood from a few donors. Assay used: immunoSEQ multiplex PCR; TCRdb lists only in-frame clones, some missing. The sample includes approximately 79,000 clones, 85% to 95% of them seen just once. Sequenced material: T cells isolated from PBMCs. The receptors come from a human donor in good health.

The V call is TRBV9, the J call TRBJ1-2; D ambiguous. V shed 3 bases and J shed 8 bases, with 11 bases lying between them. The CDR3 runs to 12 residues. Germline CDR1 is SGDLS and CDR2 is YYNGEE. CDR3 residues: CASSESVGGYTF. The CDR3 DNA reads as TGTGCCAGCAGCGAGTCAGTGGGCGGCTACACCTTC. The whole variable domain, remainder taken from reference TRBV9 and TRBJ1-2, is DSGVTQTPKHLITATGQRVTLRCSPRSGDLSVYWYQQSLDQGLQFLIQYYNGEERAKGNILERFSAQQFPDLHSELNLSSLELGDSALYFCASSESVGGYTFGSGTRLTVV.

The rearrangement uses TRBV30 and TRBJ1-2; D not resolved. Germline loops: CDR1 GTSNPN, CDR2 SVGIG (reference sequence). The CDR3 length is 13 residues. Between the trimmed V and J ends, which lost 4 bases and 4 bases, there was a span of 13 bases. The CDR3 loop is CAWKTGLAYGYTF. The CDR3, as DNA: TGTGCCTGGAAAACTGGGTTAGCCTATGGCTACACCTTC. Variable domain in full (rest from reference TRBV30 and TRBJ1-2): SQTIHQWPATLVQPVGSPLSLECTVEGTSNPNLYWYRQAAGRGLQLLFYSVGIGQISSEVPQNLSASRPQDRQFILSSKKLLLSDSGFYLCAWKTGLAYGYTFGSGTRLTVV.

This chain links TRBV7-2 with TRBJ1-1; a weak D match, TRBD1 (6 bases). Germline V lookup: CDR1 SGHTA, CDR2 FQGNSA. The CDR3 spans 14 residues. Trimming removed 1 base at V and 3 bases at J, with 9 bases between. The CDR3 nucleotides are TGTGCCAGCAGCTTAGTTCCAGGGGACACTGAAGCTTTCTTT. This codes for CASSLVPGDTEAFF.

The CDR3 DNA sequence: TGTGCCAGCAGCTTAGATGGGGGACTTGGAACTGAAGCTTTCTTT. It codes for CASSLDGGLGTEAFF. The chain is built from TRBV7-9 and TRBJ1-1; a possible D gene is TRBD1 (5 bases). V gave up 1 base and J gave up 5 bases, with 14 bases separating them. Germline CDR1 is SEHNR and CDR2 is FQNEAQ (reference sequence). The CDR3 extends over 15 amino acids.

The chain recombines TRBV9 with TRBJ2-7; D possibly corresponds to TRBD1 (5 bases). The CDR3 has 14 residues. Germline CDR1 reads SGDLS; CDR2 reads YYNGEE. Trimming removed 0 bases from V and 4 bases from J, with 11 bases in between. This chain's CDR3 is CASSVAVDTYEQYF. In nucleotides, the CDR3 is TGTGCCAGCAGCGTAGCCGTGGACACTTACGAGCAGTACTTC.

This clone has only one observation. The genes are TRBV11-1 and TRBJ2-7; a weak D match, TRBD1 (5 bases). Germline CDR1 and CDR2: SGHAT and FQDESV (reference sequence). This CDR3 is built from 13 residues. Trimming pared 2 bases from V and 3 bases from J, leaving 8 bases between. CDR3 in DNA: TGTGCCAGCAGCTTACAGGGAAACTACGAGCAGTACTTC. It specifies CASSLQGNYEQYF.

This clone was recorded once. The chain joins TRBV19 to TRBJ2-1; TRBD2 is a possible D gene (5 bases). The V gene lost 2 bases and the J gene lost 0 bases, with 17 bases spanning the gap. Germline values: CDR1 LNHDA, CDR2 SQIVND (reference sequence). CDR3 length: 18 residues. The CDR3 nucleotides read TGTGCCAGTAGTATAATTGGTCTATTGGCGGGCTCCTACAATGAGCAGTTCTTC. Residues: CASSIIGLLAGSYNEQFF.

V gene TRBV2 combines with J gene TRBJ2-5, with TRBD1 matching 9 bases. This CDR3 region has 16 residues. Per the germline V gene, CDR1 is SNHLY and CDR2 is FYNNEI. The ends lost 11 bases at V and 5 bases at J; junction bases unmatched: 18. In nucleotides, the CDR3 is TGTGCCTCCCAACTTATAGGACAGGGGCTTAACGAGACCCAGTACTTC. Translating gives CASQLIGQGLNETQYF.

This rearrangement joins TRBV19 to TRBJ2-3; 10 bases align to TRBD2. Germline V gives CDR1 LNHDA, CDR2 SQIVND (reference sequence). Trimming removed 11 bases from V and 4 bases from J; junction bases left unmatched: 6. CDR3 length equals 13 residues. The CDR3 protein is CAGRSGRADTQYF. The CDR3 nucleotides are TGTGCCGGCCGGAGCGGGAGGGCAGATACGCAGTATTTT.

This sequence joins TRBV2 and TRBJ2-1; 7 bases are shared with TRBD2. Trimming took 3 bases from V and 4 from J; bases not matched to a gene: 9. Per germline, CDR1 SNHLY and CDR2 FYNNEI. CDR3 size: 16 residues. This CDR3 is CASSEGSSGLYNEQFF. DNA for the CDR3: TGTGCCAGCAGTGAGGGGTCTAGCGGACTTTACAATGAGCAGTTCTTC.

This clone was seen a single time. The chain couples TRBV4-1 to TRBJ1-3; tentatively, D is TRBD1 (5 bases). The germline V and J ends were trimmed by 1 base and 3 bases, with 10 bases remaining between them. This CDR3 has 15 amino acids. Germline values: CDR1 MGHRA, CDR2 YSYEKL. CDR3 nucleotides: TGCGCCAGCAGCCAAGTGTGGGGGGATGGAAACACCATATATTTT. Translated, it gives CASSQVWGDGNTIYF.

The chain is built from TRBV9 and TRBJ2-2; TRBD2 matches at 7 bases. V trimming: 3 bases; J trimming: 1 base; junction bases outside the gene matches: 6. This CDR3 spans 16 amino acids. Germline V CDR1 and CDR2: SGDLS, YYNGEE. This CDR3 reads CASSDPTSENTGELFF. The CDR3 nucleotides are TGTGCCAGCAGCGACCCCACTAGCGAGAACACCGGGGAGCTGTTTTTT. Looking up the rest from reference TRBV9 and TRBJ2-2 gives the full variable domain: DSGVTQTPKHLITATGQRVTLRCSPRSGDLSVYWYQQSLDQGLQFLIQYYNGEERAKGNILERFSAQQFPDLHSELNLSSLELGDSALYFCASSDPTSENTGELFFGEGSRLTVL.

The V and J genes are TRBV13 and TRBJ1-1, with a weak D call TRBD1 (6 bases). With 4 bases removed from V and 7 bases from J, the gap between germline ends came to 10 bases. CDR3 length: 12 amino acids. CDR1 is PRHDT, CDR2 FYEKMQ, per germline (reference sequence). The CDR3, as DNA: TGTGCCAGCAGCTCTAACAGGGTTGAAGCTTTCTTT. Amino acids: CASSSNRVEAFF.

The V gene is TRBV7-3, the J gene TRBJ2-7; D remains ambiguous. CDR3 length equals 13 residues. CDR1 and CDR2 from the germline V gene are SGHTA and FQGTGA. Trimming shortened V by 1 base and J by 6 bases, and 10 bases separated the two germline ends. DNA of the CDR3: TGTGCCAGCAGCTTAATCTCCCCCTCCGAGCAGTACTTC. Its protein product is CASSLISPSEQYF.

The chain recombines TRBV6-6 with TRBJ1-2, with TRBD1 identical over 10 bases. Germline V CDR1 and CDR2: MNHNY, SVGAGI (reference sequence). The V and J ends lost 6 bases and 6 bases, in that order; junction bases with no gene match: 13. This CDR3 comprises 16 residues. Written as DNA, the CDR3 is TGTGCCAGCAGCCAGAGGGGACAGGGGACTAAGAATGGCTACACCTTC. This encodes CASSQRGQGTKNGYTF.

V is TRBV6-6 and J is TRBJ1-2; a weak D match, TRBD1 (6 bases). V lost 5 bases and J lost 6, with 19 bases in between. This CDR3 spans 15 amino acids. Per germline, CDR1 MNHNY and CDR2 SVGAGI (reference sequence). The chain's CDR3 is CASSPLTGTLNGYTF. In DNA form, the CDR3 reads TGTGCCAGCAGTCCTTTGACAGGCACACTTAATGGCTACACCTTC.

This clone was seen only once. The same CDR3 arises from other DNA sequences in this sample as well. CDR3 DNA: TGTGCCAGCAGCGCTGGACTAGGCTACGAGCAGTACTTC. Protein: CASSAGLGYEQYF. The chain carries TRBV9 and TRBJ2-7; 7 bases agree with TRBD2. Per germline, CDR1 SGDLS and CDR2 YYNGEE. The ends lost 3 bases at V and 3 bases at J; junction bases unmatched: 3. This CDR3 region has 13 residues.

The chain is built from TRBV6-5 and TRBJ2-1; 7 bases fit TRBD2. CDR1 is MNHEY, CDR2 SVGAGI, per germline. The ends lost 0 bases at V and 9 bases at J; junction bases unmatched: 11. The CDR3 is made up of 16 amino acids. Here the CDR3 DNA reads TGTGCCAGCAGTTACTCGAGCGGGACGGTCCTATTTGAGCAGTTCTTC. Protein sequence: CASSYSSGTVLFEQFF.

The CDR3 DNA reads as TGTGCCAGCAGCCCTCAGAGGAGCTCTGGAAACACCATATATTTT. Encoded protein: CASSPQRSSGNTIYF. V and J are TRBV7-9 and TRBJ1-3; no clear D. Germline lookup yields CDR1 SEHNR and CDR2 FQNEAQ (reference sequence). The V gene lost 5 bases and the J gene lost 0 bases, with 11 bases spanning the gap. The CDR3 contains 15 residues.

The rearrangement joins TRBV12-5 to TRBJ1-1; D is possibly TRBD1 (6 bases). Per the germline V gene, CDR1 is LGHNT and CDR2 is FRNRAP. The V gene lost 0 bases and the J gene lost 7 bases, with 12 bases spanning the gap. The CDR3 is 14 residues long. The DNA for the CDR3 is TGTGCTAGTGGTTTGGTACGGGGGGCCCTTGAAGCTTTCTTT. This sequence encodes CASGLVRGALEAFF. Variable domain in full (rest from reference TRBV12-5 and TRBJ1-1): DARVTQTPRHKVTEMGQEVTMRCQPILGHNTVFWYRQTMMQGLELLAYFRNRAPLDDSGMPKDRFSAEMPDATLATLKIQPSEPRDSAVYFCASGLVRGALEAFFGQGTRLTVV.

The chain recombines TRBV9 with TRBJ2-5, with 8 bases aligning to TRBD1. The CDR3 is made up of 15 amino acids. Germline loops: CDR1 SGDLS, CDR2 YYNGEE. Trimming removed 4 bases from V and 5 bases from J; junction bases left unmatched: 10. The CDR3 sequence is CASSTRSNRGETQYF. CDR3 nucleotides: TGTGCCAGCAGCACACGGTCAAACAGGGGGGAGACCCAGTACTTC.

The chain is built from TRBV23-1 and TRBJ2-7, with TRBD1 matching over 8 bases. TRBV23-1 is reported as an ORF; its role is uncertain. The CDR3 covers 13 residues. J gave up 8 bases and V 10 bases, and 13 bases lay outside the gene matches. CDR3 nucleotide sequence: TGCGCCACCTCACAATGGACAGGGCTAAAGCAGTACTTC. It translates to CATSQWTGLKQYF.